What follows are 20 T cell receptor beta chains derived from one specimen sequenced in a study of breast tumors, draining lymph nodes, adjacent tissues. Samples came from axillary lymph nodes draining the breast cancer. TCRdb re-called the multiplex PCR reads through MiXCR, storing one row per CDR3 protein. The sample lists around 130,000 distinct CDR3 sequences, 21% occurring once. The sample comprised axillary lymph node tissue. These TCRs come from a female donor with breast cancer. Some clones in this sample may be carry-over from other donors' samples.

This clonotype appeared a few times. This chain connects TRBV28 to TRBJ1-5; D unresolved. V dropped 6 bases and J dropped 9 bases, with 21 bases sitting between them. The CDR3 covers 15 residues. Germline CDR1 MDHEN, CDR2 SYDVKM. This CDR3 reads CASRPEDRFNWPQHF. CDR3 nucleotides: TGTGCCAGCAGGCCGGAGGACCGCTTTAATTGGCCCCAGCATTTT.

This clonotype came up many times. V gene TRBV20-1 combines with J gene TRBJ2-7, with TRBD2 matching 8 bases. The germline gives CDR1 DFQATT, CDR2 SNEGSKA (reference sequence). This CDR3 contains 14 residues. The J segment lost 3 bases and the V segment lost 1 base, leaving 5 bases of the junction unmatched. The CDR3 sequence: CSARASGSFYEQYF. The CDR3 coding sequence is TGCAGTGCTAGAGCCAGCGGGAGTTTCTACGAGCAGTACTTC.

This clonotype was seen repeatedly, ten times or more. J is TRBJ1-2 and V is TRBV20-1; 9 nucleotides match TRBD1. Looked up from germline, CDR1 is DFQATT and CDR2 is SNEGSKA (reference sequence). This CDR3 has 15 amino acids. The V gene end was trimmed by 1 base and the J gene end by 4 bases; junction bases not matched to a gene: 7. The CDR3 DNA is TGCAGTGCTAGAGTCCTAGGACAGGGGCCCTATGGCTACACCTTC. Amino acids: CSARVLGQGPYGYTF.

This clonotype was seen at least ten times. The genes are TRBV6-6 and TRBJ2-7; the match to TRBD2 covers 8 bases. This CDR3 region has 14 residues. After removal of 6 bases from V and 0 bases from J, the junction contained 4 bases not matched to a gene. CDR1 is MNHNY, CDR2 SVGAGI, per germline (reference sequence). The CDR3: CASRLAESSYEQYF. The CDR3 nucleotides read TGTGCCAGCAGACTAGCGGAGAGCTCCTACGAGCAGTACTTC.

This clonotype was recorded at least ten times. The V and J genes are TRBV12-5 and TRBJ2-1, with D uncertain. The CDR3 totals 13 residues. V shed 5 bases and J shed 8 bases, with 13 bases lying between them. From germline, CDR1 is LGHNT and CDR2 FRNRAP. This CDR3 reads CASGPRLGYEQFF. CDR3 coding DNA: TGTGCTAGTGGTCCCCGTCTCGGGTATGAGCAGTTCTTC. The variable domain in full, with the rest retrieved from reference TRBV12-5 and TRBJ2-1, is DARVTQTPRHKVTEMGQEVTMRCQPILGHNTVFWYRQTMMQGLELLAYFRNRAPLDDSGMPKDRFSAEMPDATLATLKIQPSEPRDSAVYFCASGPRLGYEQFFGPGTRLTVL.

This clonotype was seen many times. The chain has TRBV5-1 and TRBJ1-2, with TRBD1 identical over 7 bases. This CDR3 has 13 amino acids. J gave up 6 bases and V 2 bases, and 4 bases lay outside the gene matches. Germline CDR1 SGHRS, CDR2 YFSETQ. CDR3 DNA: TGCGCCAGCAGCTTTTCAGGGGGTGATGGCTACACCTTC. Its translation: CASSFSGGDGYTF.

The sample holds many counts of this clonotype. The CDR3 nucleotides are TGTGCCAGCAGCTCGCCCCTGACTAGGCCCTCCTACGAGCAGTACTTC. This encodes CASSSPLTRPSYEQYF. The chain recombines TRBV7-9 with TRBJ2-7, with D possibly matching TRBD2 (6 bases). Per germline, CDR1 SEHNR and CDR2 FQNEAQ (reference sequence). V lost 4 bases, J lost 0 bases, and 16 bases lay in between. There are 16 residues in the CDR3.

Many counts were recorded for this clonotype. This rearrangement joins TRBV18 to TRBJ2-5; 7 bases agree with TRBD2. The CDR3 covers 15 residues. Germline V gene sequence: CDR1 KGHSH, CDR2 LQKENI. With V trimmed by 3 bases and J by 5 bases, 9 bases remained unmatched. The CDR3 sequence is CASSPGGSGKETQYF. The CDR3 DNA is TGTGCCAGCTCACCGGGCGGGAGCGGTAAGGAGACCCAGTACTTC.

In its sample, this clonotype was seen many times. The J gene is TRBJ2-5, the V gene TRBV14; D remains ambiguous. The V gene lost 3 bases and the J gene lost 5 bases, with 10 bases spanning the gap. There are 13 residues in the CDR3. Germline CDR1 is SGHDN and CDR2 is FVKESK. CDR3 sequence (DNA): TGTGCCAGCAGCCAGGCCCGGGTGGAGACCCAGTACTTC. Amino acids: CASSQARVETQYF.

CDR3 sequence (DNA): TGTGCCAGCAGGCTGGCCGGGACCTCTCACGCGGACTACAATGAGCAGTTCTTC. Translated, it gives CASRLAGTSHADYNEQFF. This chain joins TRBV3-1 and TRBJ2-1; D tentatively fits TRBD1 or TRBD2 (5 bases each). Germline CDR1 is LGHDT and CDR2 is YNNKEL (reference sequence). The CDR3 extends over 18 amino acids. Trimming removed 6 bases from V and 3 bases from J, with 24 bases in between.

This clonotype came up many times. The J gene is TRBJ2-1, the V gene TRBV4-2; no definite D call. This CDR3 comprises 13 residues. The V gene lost 1 base and the J gene lost 9 bases, with 10 bases spanning the gap. Germline-derived CDR1 and CDR2 are LGHNA and YNFKEQ. The CDR3 protein is CASSQVRSGEQFF. The CDR3 region has the DNA TGTGCCAGCAGCCAAGTCAGGTCTGGTGAGCAGTTCTTC.

The chain recombines TRBV5-1 with TRBJ2-5; tentatively, D is TRBD1 (6 bases). Germline V CDR1 and CDR2: SGHRS, YFSETQ. The V end was cut by 7 bases, the J end by 4 bases, with 14 bases between. The CDR3 is made up of 13 amino acids. CDR3 nucleotides: TGCGCCAGCTGCCCCTGGGGGCGAGAGACCCAGTACTTC. It translates to CASCPWGRETQYF. Complete variable domain (other parts from reference TRBV5-1 and TRBJ2-5): KAGVTQTPRYLIKTRGQQVTLSCSPISGHRSVSWYQQTPGQGLQFLFEYFSETQRNKGNFPGRFSGRQFSNSRSEMNVSTLELGDSALYLCASCPWGRETQYFGPGTRLLVL.

This clonotype was observed at least ten times. This sequence joins TRBV6-1 and TRBJ2-3, with TRBD2 matching 7 bases. V trimming: 4 bases; J trimming: 2 bases; junction bases outside the gene matches: 3. Per the germline V gene, CDR1 is MNHNS and CDR2 is SASEGT. The CDR3 sequence is 14 residues long. The CDR3 DNA sequence: TGTGCCAGCAGTGTGGCGGGAGCCACAGATACGCAGTATTTT. The encoded protein is CASSVAGATDTQYF.

This clonotype has a count of ten or more. J is TRBJ2-1 and V is TRBV2; TRBD2 matches 11 bases. The J segment lost 11 bases and the V segment lost 6 bases, leaving 9 bases of the junction unmatched. The CDR3 covers 14 residues. Germline CDR1 is SNHLY and CDR2 is FYNNEI. The CDR3 here is CASSPGTSGTKQFF. In DNA form, the CDR3 reads TGTGCCAGCAGCCCCGGGACTAGCGGCACTAAGCAGTTCTTC.

Of note for this clonotype: A read error may be the cause here, since a much bigger clone is one base away. CDR3 DNA sequence: TGTGCCAGCAACCAGGGGGGGGCCCACGAGCAGTACTTC. It encodes CASNQGGAHEQYF. The chain couples TRBV14 to TRBJ2-7, with D tentatively TRBD1 or TRBD2 (7 bases each). The V gene lost 7 bases and the J gene lost 5 bases, with 15 bases spanning the gap. CDR3 length: 13 amino acids. Germline V lookup: CDR1 SGHDN, CDR2 FVKESK.

With respect to this clonotype: It may be a read error: a sequence one base away is much more abundant. A read error is likely, as this CDR3 ends without the conserved phenylalanine or tryptophan. The genes are TRBV7-9 and TRBJ2-1, with TRBD2 identical over 11 bases. The CDR3 has 20 amino acids. V lost 5 bases, J lost 3 bases, and 18 bases stayed unmatched. Germline-derived CDR1 and CDR2 are SEHNR and FQNEAQ (reference sequence). CDR3 sequence reads: CASSRGTSGASLSNYNEQFL. DNA of the CDR3: TGTGCCAGCAGCAGAGGGACTAGCGGAGCCTCCCTATCCAACTACAATGAGCAGTTCCTC.

This clonotype was counted many times. The chain employs TRBV19 and TRBJ1-4, with a possible D match to TRBD1 (5 bases). The CDR3 sequence is 15 residues long. Germline V lookup: CDR1 LNHDA, CDR2 SQIVND (reference sequence). V lost 7 bases and J lost 5, with 17 bases in between. CDR3: CASTPRNRMNEKLFF. CDR3 bases: TGTGCCAGTACCCCTAGGAACAGGATGAATGAAAAACTGTTTTTT.

This clonotype was seen a handful of times. The DNA for the CDR3 is TGTGCCAGCAAAGCGAGCTCTGGAAACACCATATATTTT. Amino acid sequence: CASKASSGNTIYF. The J gene is TRBJ1-3, the V gene TRBV6-1, with unresolved D. Germline V lookup: CDR1 MNHNS, CDR2 SASEGT. Between the trimmed V and J ends, which lost 7 bases and 0 bases, there was a span of 7 bases. CDR3 size: 13 residues.

This clonotype has a count of ten or more. The chain recombines TRBV20-1 with TRBJ2-3; the D gene is possibly TRBD1 (6 bases). The V end was cut by 4 bases, the J end by 3 bases, with 17 bases between. The CDR3 totals 15 residues. CDR1 DFQATT and CDR2 SNEGSKA come from the germline V gene (reference sequence). CDR3 sequence (DNA): TGCAGTGCTAACCCACAGGGAAGCGTAACAGATACGCAGTATTTT. It codes for CSANPQGSVTDTQYF.

Many counts were recorded for this clonotype. V usage is TRBV4-2 and J usage is TRBJ2-7; unclear D gene. The V and J ends lost 0 bases and 12 bases respectively, with 18 bases between them. Per the germline V gene, CDR1 is LGHNA and CDR2 is YNFKEQ. The CDR3 is 14 residues long. Written as DNA, the CDR3 is TGTGCCAGCAGCCAAGATTATCGTTTGCAGGTCCTGTACTTC. Translating it yields CASSQDYRLQVLYF.